A single sample gave rise to the 31 T cell receptor beta chains below, sequenced in a study of T-cell memory formation after mild COVID-19. TCRdb used MiXCR to reprocess the 5' RACE reads, holding one entry per CDR3 protein. The table records 200,000 to 300,000 distinct CDR3 sequences, 15% of them present only once. The specimen was PBMCs or a T cell subset sorted from them (not recorded which). The source of these receptors is an adult woman who had mild COVID-19 (a few samples of this study predate the infection). Cell type and time point are not known.

V usage is TRBV12-3 or TRBV12-4 and J usage is TRBJ2-3, with TRBD1 matching 9 bases. The CDR3 is 15 residues long. Trimming at V came to 4 bases and at J to 5 bases, leaving 7 bases not matched to a gene. The CDR3 region has the DNA TGTGCCAGCAGTTCGGGACAGGGATCCGGAGATACGCAGTATTTT. This encodes CASSSGQGSGDTQYF.

This clonotype was detected ten times or more. The chain recombines TRBV9 with TRBJ2-7; the D is unclear. This CDR3 has 16 residues. CDR1 and CDR2 (germline): SGDLS, YYNGEE. With 4 bases removed from V and 6 bases from J, the gap between germline ends came to 23 bases. CDR3 sequence (DNA): TGTGCCAGCAGCCCCTTCTCGGAGCGCTCCGGTGGCGAGCAGTACTTC. Its protein product is CASSPFSERSGGEQYF.

The table lists this clonotype with a few counts. The rearrangement uses TRBV5-1 and TRBJ2-7, with D perhaps TRBD1 (6 bases). The CDR3 sequence is 14 residues long. Germline V lookup: CDR1 SGHRS, CDR2 YFSETQ. The V end lost 6 bases, the J end lost 1 base, and 14 bases lay between the germline ends. This CDR3 is CASKTGFDSYEQYF. The CDR3 coding sequence is TGCGCCAGCAAAACAGGGTTCGATTCCTACGAGCAGTACTTC.

This clonotype occurred once. Relative to the germline gene, one junction end is altered; a read error may explain this. The rearrangement joins TRBV29-1 to TRBJ2-3, with 12 bases lining up with TRBD2. The CDR3 contains 14 residues. Germline V gene sequence: CDR1 SQVTM, CDR2 ANQGSEA. This CDR3 reads CSVGTSGNTVTQYF. CDR3 in DNA: TGCAGCGTTGGGACTAGCGGGAACACAGTTACGCAGTATTTT.

V is TRBV21-1 and J is TRBJ2-6; the table's D call TRBD1 went unverified against the DNA. TRBV21-1 is a documented pseudogene. The CDR3 is 21 amino acids. CDR3 nucleotides: TGTGCCAGCAGCAAAGCTCGGGCCCGACAGGGAGTCTTCTCTGGGGCCAACGTCCTGACTTTC. Amino acid sequence: CASSKARARQGVFSGANVLTF.

This clonotype was observed a single time. The gene calls are TRBV12-3 or TRBV12-4 and TRBJ2-5; 7 bases match TRBD1. CDR3 length equals 15 residues. V lost 6 bases, J lost 1 base, and 8 bases stayed unmatched. The CDR3 bases are TGTGCCAGCAGCCTAGCCGACAGGGCCCAAGAGACCCAGTACTTC. As protein: CASSLADRAQETQYF.

This rearrangement joins TRBV5-4 to TRBJ1-5, with TRBD1 matching 10 bases. CDR3 size: 15 residues. Unmatched junction bases numbered 7, after V lost 4 bases and J lost 6 bases. CDR1 is SGHNT and CDR2 is YYREEE in the germline V gene (reference sequence). CDR3 coding DNA: TGTGCCAGCAGCAACGACAGGGGGCAAAGTCAGCCCCAGCATTTT. Amino acid sequence: CASSNDRGQSQPQHF.

J is TRBJ2-5 and V is TRBV20-1; D may be TRBD2 (5 bases). V lost 6 bases, J lost 1 base, and 12 bases lay in between. Germline V CDR1 and CDR2: DFQATT, SNEGSKA (reference sequence). The CDR3 covers 13 residues. CDR3 residues: CSAHLLGQETQYF. CDR3 in DNA: TGCAGTGCCCACTTACTAGGCCAAGAGACCCAGTACTTC.

The chain uses TRBV30 and TRBJ2-7; 9 bases align to TRBD1. The CDR3 has 13 amino acids. Germline CDR1 is GTSNPN and CDR2 is SVGIG (reference sequence). J was trimmed by 4 bases and V by 2 bases; bases with no gene match: 3. CDR3 nucleotides: TGTGCCTGGAGTACAGGGGGCAGGTACGAGCAGTACTTC. Its protein is CAWSTGGRYEQYF. Drawing the rest from reference TRBV30 and TRBJ2-7, the complete variable domain is SQTIHQWPATLVQPVGSPLSLECTVEGTSNPNLYWYRQAAGRGLQLLFYSVGIGQISSEVPQNLSASRPQDRQFILSSKKLLLSDSGFYLCAWSTGGRYEQYFGPGTRLTVT.

This clonotype came up a few times. The V and J genes are TRBV27 and TRBJ1-5; D is perhaps TRBD1 (5 bases). The CDR3 covers 16 residues. V was pared by 4 bases and J by 2 bases, with 15 bases between. The germline V gene has CDR1 MNHEY and CDR2 SMNVEV (reference sequence). The CDR3 loop is CASSSGRRGGNQPQHF. The CDR3 region has the DNA TGTGCCAGCAGTTCGGGACGCCGGGGAGGCAATCAGCCCCAGCATTTT.

A few counts support this clonotype. This chain connects TRBV18 to TRBJ2-3, with D possibly being TRBD1 or TRBD2 (5 bases each). Trimming left V 3 bases short and J 0 bases short, with 7 bases between. The CDR3 sequence is 14 residues long. Germline CDR1 KGHSH, CDR2 LQKENI. The CDR3 region is CASSPGRSTDTQYF. The CDR3 bases are TGTGCCAGCTCACCGGGACGTAGCACAGATACGCAGTATTTT. Supplemented by reference TRBV18 and TRBJ2-3, the full variable domain reads NAGVMQNPRHLVRRRGQEARLRCSPMKGHSHVYWYRQLPEEGLKFMVYLQKENIIDESGMPKERFSAEFPKEGPSILRIQQVVRGDSAAYFCASSPGRSTDTQYFGPGTRLTVL.

V usage is TRBV18 and J usage is TRBJ2-1; a possible D gene is TRBD2 (7 bases). The germline gives CDR1 KGHSH, CDR2 LQKENI. This CDR3 is 15 amino acids long. The V end was cut by 4 bases, the J end by 8 bases, with 18 bases between. In DNA form, the CDR3 reads TGTGCCAGCTCACGGGAGGGGGGCCCACACTATGAGCAGTTCTTC. It is translated as CASSREGGPHYEQFF. Using reference TRBV18 and TRBJ2-1 for the parts outside the CDR3, the full variable domain is NAGVMQNPRHLVRRRGQEARLRCSPMKGHSHVYWYRQLPEEGLKFMVYLQKENIIDESGMPKERFSAEFPKEGPSILRIQQVVRGDSAAYFCASSREGGPHYEQFFGPGTRLTVL.

A few counts support this clonotype. The J gene is TRBJ2-1, the V gene TRBV7-2; 9 bases line up with TRBD2. With V trimmed by 5 bases and J by 1 base, 6 bases remained unmatched. CDR3 length: 16 amino acids. CDR1 SGHTA and CDR2 FQGNSA come from the germline V gene. Here the CDR3 DNA reads TGTGCCAGCAGCCGCGGGGGGGGCGGGTCCTACAATGAGCAGTTCTTC. It is translated as CASSRGGGGSYNEQFF.

The chain uses TRBV30 and TRBJ2-1; D is ambiguous. V lost 2 bases, J lost 5 bases, and 16 bases lay in between. CDR3 length: 15 amino acids. Germline assignment: CDR1 GTSNPN and CDR2 SVGIG (reference sequence). As DNA, the CDR3 is TGTGCCTGGAGTTCGATAGTTTTGGGAAACAATGAGCAGTTCTTC. Its protein product is CAWSSIVLGNNEQFF.

This clonotype showed up many times. The genes are TRBV5-1 and TRBJ1-1; no clear D gene. Germline CDR1 is SGHRS and CDR2 is YFSETQ. Trimming cost V 4 bases and J 3 bases, with 10 bases left between them. The CDR3 loop spans 13 amino acids. The CDR3 coding sequence is TGCGCCAGCAGCAACCGGGCCCACACTGAAGCTTTCTTT. Translated, it gives CASSNRAHTEAFF.

The rearrangement uses TRBV28 and TRBJ1-1; D perhaps matches TRBD1 (6 bases). The CDR3 sequence is 15 residues long. Germline CDR1 and CDR2: MDHEN and SYDVKM. Trimming took off 8 bases at V and 1 base at J, with 17 bases between the two ends. The CDR3 DNA is TGTGCCAGCCGTGTTACAGGGCGGGCGAACACTGAAGCTTTCTTT. Translated: CASRVTGRANTEAFF. Variable domain in full (rest from reference TRBV28 and TRBJ1-1): DVKVTQSSRYLVKRTGEKVFLECVQDMDHENMFWYRQDPGLGLRLIYFSYDVKMKEKGDIPEGYSVSREKKERFSLILESASTNQTSMYLCASRVTGRANTEAFFGQGTRLTVV.

This clonotype appeared a few times. V gene TRBV7-2 combines with J gene TRBJ1-1; possibly TRBD1 for D (6 bases). Trimming took off 5 bases at V and 5 bases at J, with 18 bases between the two ends. Germline CDR1 reads SGHTA; CDR2 reads FQGNSA. The CDR3 totals 15 residues. The DNA for the CDR3 is TGTGCCAGCAGCCTAGACAGGCCAACGAGAACTGAAGCTTTCTTT. Protein sequence: CASSLDRPTRTEAFF.

V usage is TRBV18 and J usage is TRBJ1-5, with TRBD1 as a possible D gene (5 bases). The CDR3 has 14 residues. V lost 5 bases to trimming and J lost 6 bases, with 14 bases between them. Germline V gene data show CDR1 as KGHSH and CDR2 as LQKENI. As DNA, the CDR3 is TGTGCCAGCTCATCATCGACAGAAGTTCAGCCCCAGCATTTT. Encoded protein: CASSSSTEVQPQHF.

In this sample, this clonotype turned up a few times. V is TRBV9 and J is TRBJ2-5; D unresolved. The CDR3 loop spans 15 amino acids. V dropped 3 bases and J dropped 0 bases, with 12 bases sitting between them. CDR1 is SGDLS, CDR2 YYNGEE, per germline. CDR3 protein: CASSATAFHQETQYF. DNA of the CDR3: TGTGCCAGCAGCGCCACCGCTTTCCACCAAGAGACCCAGTACTTC.

This clonotype was observed many times. The chain couples TRBV20-1 to TRBJ2-1, with 8 bases lining up with TRBD2. There are 18 residues in the CDR3. The germline V gene has CDR1 DFQATT and CDR2 SNEGSKA (reference sequence). Trimming took 5 bases from V and 8 from J; bases not matched to a gene: 23. CDR3 DNA sequence: TGCAGTGCTCCCCCTTCGGGACTAGTAGCACTGACACTCCATGAGCAGTTCTTC. It codes for CSAPPSGLVALTLHEQFF.

This clonotype was recorded at least ten times. The chain is built from TRBV29-1 and TRBJ1-1; 8 bases match TRBD1. From germline, CDR1 is SQVTM and CDR2 ANQGSEA. This CDR3 spans 12 amino acids. J lost 5 bases, V lost 7 bases, and 6 bases had no gene match. CDR3 sequence (DNA): TGCAGCGCCCGACAGGGGAGGACTGAAGCTTTCTTT. This gives the protein CSARQGRTEAFF.

The table lists this clonotype with a few counts. V gene TRBV7-2 combines with J gene TRBJ2-5; D might be TRBD1 (6 bases). CDR3 length equals 13 residues. The V and J ends lost 5 bases and 5 bases respectively, with 12 bases between them. CDR1 is SGHTA and CDR2 is FQGNSA in the germline V gene. CDR3 sequence: CASSVAQGETQYF. For the CDR3, the DNA is TGTGCCAGCAGCGTGGCCCAGGGGGAGACCCAGTACTTC. The full variable domain, in which reference TRBV7-2 and TRBJ2-5 provide the parts outside the CDR3, is GAGVSQSPSNKVTEKGKDVELRCDPISGHTALYWYRQSLGQGLEFLIYFQGNSAPDKSGLPSDRFSAERTGGSVSTLTIQRTQQEDSAVYLCASSVAQGETQYFGPGTRLLVL.

This clonotype was picked up many times. The J gene is TRBJ2-3, the V gene TRBV24-1; possible D gene TRBD1, 5 bases. Germline CDR1 KGHDR, CDR2 SFDVKD. The CDR3 is 13 residues long. Between the trimmed V and J ends, which lost 0 bases and 6 bases, there was a span of 6 bases. CDR3 nucleotide sequence: TGTGCCACCAGTGATTTGGGGGCGGATACGCAGTATTTT. It specifies CATSDLGADTQYF.

The rearrangement uses TRBV2 and TRBJ2-5, with a tentative D call TRBD2 (5 bases). V lost 6 bases, J lost 1 base, and 9 bases lay in between. The V gene's germline CDR1 is SNHLY and CDR2 FYNNEI. The CDR3 has 13 residues. CDR3 loop: CASRADLQETQYF. Here the CDR3 DNA reads TGTGCCAGCAGAGCGGACCTCCAAGAGACCCAGTACTTC.

This clonotype was observed a few times. The V call is TRBV18, the J call TRBJ1-5; D is perhaps TRBD1 (6 bases). Germline CDR1 is KGHSH and CDR2 is LQKENI. The CDR3 covers 16 residues. V was clipped by 4 bases and J by 0 bases, with 13 bases between them. The CDR3 bases are TGTGCCAGCTCACTGGGGGGCTCACATAGCAATCAGCCCCAGCATTTT. It translates to CASSLGGSHSNQPQHF.

A single count supports this clonotype. The chain recombines TRBV5-5 with TRBJ1-1; a weak D match, TRBD1 (6 bases). Germline V gene sequence: CDR1 SGHKS, CDR2 YYEKEE (reference sequence). The CDR3 runs to 14 residues. Trimming removed 3 bases at V and 1 base at J, with 10 bases between. CDR3 sequence: CASSSRTANTEAFF. CDR3 nucleotides: TGTGCCAGCAGCTCCAGGACAGCGAACACTGAAGCTTTCTTT.

V is TRBV7-9 and J is TRBJ2-7; 8 positions agree with TRBD1. Unmatched junction bases numbered 10, after V lost 5 bases and J lost 4 bases. The CDR3 contains 15 residues. CDR1 is SEHNR and CDR2 is FQNEAQ in the germline V gene (reference sequence). The CDR3 reads CASSPRQGRFYEQYF. CDR3 DNA: TGTGCCAGCAGCCCGAGACAGGGGCGATTTTACGAGCAGTACTTC.

This rearrangement joins TRBV6-2 or TRBV6-3 to TRBJ2-1; TRBD2 aligns across 11 bases. V lost 7 bases and J lost 8; bases outside the gene matches: 7. Germline lookup yields CDR1 MNHEY and CDR2 SVGEGT. CDR3 length: 14 amino acids. The CDR3 sequence: CASKWTSGLYEQFF. The CDR3 DNA follows: TGTGCCAGCAAATGGACTAGCGGGCTATATGAGCAGTTCTTC.

This clonotype showed up just a few times. The chain is built from TRBV4-2 and TRBJ1-2, with D possibly matching TRBD1 (5 bases). The CDR3 runs 15 residues. Between the trimmed V and J ends, which lost 5 bases and 5 bases, there was a span of 18 bases. Germline-derived CDR1 and CDR2 are LGHNA and YNFKEQ. The chain's CDR3 is CASSVREGNIYGYTF. The CDR3 DNA follows: TGTGCCAGCAGCGTCAGGGAAGGGAATATTTATGGCTACACCTTC.

This rearrangement joins TRBV29-1 to TRBJ1-1; D unclear. V was pared by 5 bases and J by 1 base, with 11 bases between. Germline CDR1 reads SQVTM; CDR2 reads ANQGSEA. This CDR3 comprises 13 residues. CDR3 protein: CSVREAGNTEAFF. In DNA, the CDR3 is TGCAGCGTTAGAGAGGCGGGGAACACTGAAGCTTTCTTT.

The CDR3: CASSSLAGAIETQYF. CDR3 nucleotide sequence: TGTGCCAGCAGCTCCCTAGCGGGGGCTATAGAGACCCAGTACTTC. This rearrangement joins TRBV14 to TRBJ2-5; TRBD2 agrees at 10 bases. CDR1 is SGHDN and CDR2 is FVKESK in the germline V gene. The CDR3 spans 15 residues. Trimming removed 5 bases from V and 4 bases from J; junction bases left unmatched: 7.